This T cell receptor beta chain was documented in a study of blood T cell repertoires in COVID-19. Across the whole study: Whether acute or convalescent, the COVID-19 samples came from the United States, Italy and Spain.

Germline-derived CDR1 and CDR2 are LGHNA and YNFKEQ. Trimming at V came to 1 base and at J to 1 base, leaving 0 bases not matched to a gene. The CDR3 consists of 15 residues. Using immunoSEQ multiplex PCR, the repertoire was profiled, and TCRdb retains in-frame clones only, with some absent. The table includes about 140,000 clones, roughly 90% detected once. The specimen was peripheral blood. The clonotype originates from a man aged 50 to 59 with active or convalescent COVID-19. The V gene is TRBV4-2, the J gene TRBJ1-5; TRBD1 matches 8 bases. CDR3 sequence: CASSQGQGSNQPQHF. In DNA form, the CDR3 reads TGTGCCAGCAGCCAAGGACAGGGGAGCAATCAGCCCCAGCATTTT.